This record looks at one TCR beta chain sequence and its context. Its specificity is not known. This CDR3 has 16 residues. V lost 0 bases and J lost 8, with 17 bases in between. Germline V CDR1 and CDR2: SGHAT, FQNNGV. Here immunoSEQ multiplex PCR was the method, and the copy in TCRdb shows in-frame clones only, minus some. The repertoire holds tens of thousands of clones, with 87% as singletons. This entry is derived from a study of T cell responses to AZD1222 COVID-19 vaccine. Findings and caveats of the study: The span of vaccine-associated CD4 TCRs extended across spike, with dominance at 160-218 and 743-854. Baseline seropositivity occurred in only a handful of AZD1222 recipients. Repertoire sampling was restricted to post-peak T cell response timepoints.

The chain is built from TRBV11-2 and TRBJ2-1; D is undetermined. This receptor was identified in an adult who received the AZD1222 COVID-19 vaccine. This sample comprised peripheral blood, obtained 28 days after the second AZD1222 dose. This chain's CDR3 is CASSLDPVRKRDEQFF. CDR3 sequence (DNA): TGTGCCAGCAGCTTAGATCCGGTGCGGAAAAGGGATGAGCAGTTCTTC.